This record covers a single TCR beta chain. These data come from a study of blood T cell repertoires in COVID-19. Whole-study context: Acute and convalescent COVID-19 specimens originated in the United States, Italy and Spain. In each case, the material was cDNA or gDNA derived from T cells, B-cell-depleted T cells, or PBMCs.

Per the authors' pipeline: Nucleated cell number was recorded as an estimate derived from reference gene primer amplification. The table came from immunoSEQ multiplex PCR; TCRdb's copy has only in-frame clones and leaves some out. That table gives V, J and clone size, and the DNA gave D and trimming. This sample yields 35,000 to 45,000 clones, of which roughly 80% are seen a single time; around 15% belongs to the top ten. The CDR3 spans 13 residues. Germline CDR1 LNHDA, CDR2 SQIVND (reference sequence). V dropped 5 bases and J dropped 8 bases, with 10 bases sitting between them. Source material: peripheral blood. The sequence came from a human donor in a cohort sampled during active COVID-19. The gene calls are TRBV19 and TRBJ1-6, with D possibly TRBD1 on 6 matching bases. The CDR3, as DNA: TGTGCCAGTAGTGCAAACAGGGATTCACCCCTCCACTTT. It translates to CASSANRDSPLHF.